The rows below give T cell receptor beta chains drawn from one sample of a study of OX40 agonist ivuxolimab in advanced cancers. Sequenced by immunoSEQ multiplex PCR; TCRdb stores in-frame clones only, minus some. The sample carries approximately 68,000 clones, 92% recorded once. Sample: CD4+ or CD8+ T cells sorted from blood, taken in a trial of the OX40 agonist ivuxolimab. All receptors come from an adult with an advanced solid tumor such as melanoma, head and neck, liver or kidney cancer. Both conserved end residues are part of each CDR3. D genes are given only for firm matches. Expanded clones are given a class, and other clones once, few, many or no size at all.

CDR3nt	CDR3aa	abundance	v_gene	j_gene	d_gene
TGCGCCATCATTAAACAGGGTCCAGATACGCAGTATTTT	CAIIKQGPDTQYF	once	TRBV5-1	TRBJ2-3	.
TGTGCCAGTAGTATTAACCCCGGTGGGAATCAGCCCCAGCATTTT	CASSINPGGNQPQHF	.	TRBV19	TRBJ1-5	.
TGTGCCAGCAGCCCCGACCAGGGTTATGGCTACACCTTC	CASSPDQGYGYTF	.	TRBV5-4	TRBJ1-2	.
TGTGCCACCCTACCCTCCACATACTCCTACAATGAGCAGTTCTTC	CATLPSTYSYNEQFF	once	TRBV13	TRBJ2-1	.
TGCGCCAGCACGGGGGGGCCCGGGGCCAACGTCCTGACTTTC	CASTGGPGANVLTF	.	TRBV4-1	TRBJ2-6	TRBD2
TGTGCCAGCAGCTTAGTTCGGATCGGGGCACCCCTCCACTTT	CASSLVRIGAPLHF	.	TRBV13	TRBJ1-6	.
TGTGCCAGCAGCTTGGGGGACAGGGGTTATGGCTACACCTTC	CASSLGDRGYGYTF	once	TRBV5-5	TRBJ1-2	TRBD1
TGTGCCAGCAGCTATACAGGGGGCTCATGGGAGCAGTACTTC	CASSYTGGSWEQYF	once	TRBV7-2	TRBJ2-5	TRBD1
TGTGCCAGCAGCGTAGGGCAGAGCCATATGAAGAACACTGAAGCTTTCTTT	CASSVGQSHMKNTEAFF	.	TRBV9	TRBJ1-1	.
TGTGCCAGCAGCTTTGGGGACAGCGGGTACGAGCAGTACTTC	CASSFGDSGYEQYF	.	TRBV13	TRBJ2-7	.
TGTGCCAGCAGCACGGGGTGGGCAGGTTCAAATGAGCAGTTCTTC	CASSTGWAGSNEQFF	.	TRBV7-7	TRBJ2-1	.
TGTGCCAGCAGCCGGGTCGTTGAGACCCAGTACTTC	CASSRVVETQYF	.	TRBV7-9	TRBJ2-5	.
TGTGCCAGCAGCCAAGGATTGCTGCCCAATGGTGAGCAGTTCTTC	CASSQGLLPNGEQFF	.	TRBV13	TRBJ2-1	.